This T cell receptor beta chain was captured in a study of Tregs in tolerant kidney transplant recipients. Whole-study findings and limits: Biological reproducibility was not directly addressed in this study. Expanding Tregs on activated donor B cells appeared to best identify donor-specific TCRbeta clones.

Method: immunoSEQ multiplex PCR; TCRdb's copy keeps in-frame clones and lacks some. The sample contains about 72,000 clones, just under 95% of which appear only once. As to this clone: Its antigen is undetermined.

This CDR3 region has 13 residues. J lost 11 bases, V lost 6 bases, and 9 bases had no gene match. Germline loops: CDR1 MNHEY, CDR2 SVGAGI. The chain carries TRBV6-5 and TRBJ1-1; 10 bases are shared with TRBD1. Sequenced material: CD8+ T cells from blood, taken before the transplant. The sequence was obtained from a human donor who received a combined kidney and bone marrow transplant. The CDR3 coding sequence is TGTGCCAGCAGGGCCGGGACAGGGGTGAGGGCTTTCTTT. This encodes CASRAGTGVRAFF.